Each of the 8 T cell receptor beta chains below was sequenced from the same sample in a study of shared clonotypes between healthy human individuals. Libraries were prepared by immunoSEQ multiplex PCR; TCRdb keeps only in-frame clonotypes and omits some of them. The sample includes 1,400,000 or so clones, roughly 98.5% of them seen just once. Source material: naive CD4+ T cells sorted from blood. Documented subset: CD45RA+ positively selected. These receptor sequences come from a man aged 25 to 40 in good health.

DNA of the CDR3: TGTGCCAGCAGTTTAAGTCCCCCGGCTTCTGGAAACACCATATATTTT. Translation: CASSLSPPASGNTIYF. The rearrangement uses TRBV27 and TRBJ1-3; no definite D call. Trimming took 2 bases from V and 1 from J, leaving 12 bases between them. The CDR3 has 16 residues. Germline CDR1 is MNHEY and CDR2 is SMNVEV (reference sequence).

J is TRBJ2-7 and V is TRBV5-4; D gene unclear. CDR3 length equals 14 residues. Per the germline V gene, CDR1 is SGHNT and CDR2 is YYREEE (reference sequence). Trimming removed 0 bases from V and 1 base from J, with 8 bases in between. The CDR3 sequence is CASSLAGDSYEQYF. The CDR3 DNA reads TGTGCCAGCAGCTTGGCGGGTGATTCCTACGAGCAGTACTTC.

The V and J genes are TRBV9 and TRBJ2-1, with 9 bases that match TRBD2. CDR3 size: 18 residues. Germline CDR1 is SGDLS and CDR2 is YYNGEE. V shed 3 bases and J 0 bases; nucleotides not matched to a gene: 10. CDR3 in amino acids: CASSARGFSGSSYNEQFF. In nucleotides, the CDR3 is TGTGCCAGCAGCGCCCGAGGATTTAGCGGGAGCTCCTACAATGAGCAGTTCTTC.

The chain combines TRBV5-1 with TRBJ2-2; D is ambiguous. CDR1 is SGHRS and CDR2 is YFSETQ in the germline V gene. The CDR3 consists of 16 residues. V was shortened by 2 bases and J by 2 bases, with 13 bases between the two germline ends. CDR3 DNA sequence: TGCGCCAGCAGCTTTGTAGCCGGGTCTAACACCGGGGAGCTGTTTTTT. This codes for CASSFVAGSNTGELFF. Complete variable domain (other parts from reference TRBV5-1 and TRBJ2-2): KAGVTQTPRYLIKTRGQQVTLSCSPISGHRSVSWYQQTPGQGLQFLFEYFSETQRNKGNFPGRFSGRQFSNSRSEMNVSTLELGDSALYLCASSFVAGSNTGELFFGEGSRLTVL.

The chain uses TRBV28 and TRBJ1-2, with unresolved D. The V and J ends lost 6 bases and 6 bases respectively, with 11 bases between them. CDR3 size: 12 residues. CDR1 is MDHEN and CDR2 is SYDVKM in the germline V gene. In DNA form, the CDR3 reads TGTGCCAGCAGCGAGGGCCGGGATGGCTACACCTTC. As protein: CASSEGRDGYTF.

This clone was observed a single time. The CDR3 loop reads CAWSVEGTGELFF. The DNA of the CDR3 is TGTGCCTGGAGTGTAGAAGGTACCGGGGAGCTGTTTTTT. The chain employs TRBV30 and TRBJ2-2, with D hard to call. From germline, CDR1 is GTSNPN and CDR2 SVGIG (reference sequence). V dropped 0 bases and J dropped 5 bases, with 7 bases sitting between them. This CDR3 comprises 13 residues.

The rearrangement uses TRBV5-4 and TRBJ2-5, with TRBD1 identical over 9 bases. Per the germline V gene, CDR1 is SGHNT and CDR2 is YYREEE (reference sequence). This CDR3 is built from 15 residues. J lost 5 bases, V lost 4 bases, and 9 bases had no gene match. The chain's CDR3 is CASSRGQGAGETQYF. In DNA form, the CDR3 reads TGTGCCAGCAGCCGGGGACAGGGCGCGGGGGAGACCCAGTACTTC.

The chain couples TRBV5-6 to TRBJ1-1; D gene unclear. CDR1 SGHDT and CDR2 YYEEEE come from the germline V gene. The CDR3 runs 13 residues. V shed 0 bases and J shed 11 bases, with 14 bases lying between them. The CDR3: CASSLANGMRAFF. CDR3 nucleotides: TGTGCCAGCAGCTTGGCCAATGGAATGCGGGCTTTCTTT.